Following are 7 T cell receptor beta chains from one sample sequenced in a study of Graves' ophthalmopathy and Graves' hyperthyroidism (dated by TCRdb to 2016 to 2019). The sequencing machine was an Illumina HiSeq 2000. TCR beta CDR3 regions were amplified from RNA transcripts for repertoire sequencing. The first round of RT-PCR was done with HTBI primers and the Qiagen OneStep RT-PCR kit, and was followed by a second round of multiplex PCR, then size selection and purification. TCRdb's own reprocessing of the public reads used fastp at Q25 and MiXCR and kept productive beta chains. When rows share a CDR3 protein, they turn into one entry using the most common DNA and genes. The sample table holds 230,000 or so distinct CDR3 sequences, of which roughly 50% were seen once. More than 45% of the sample goes to the ten largest clones. Sequenced sample: peripheral blood. The receptors come from an adult man with Graves' ophthalmopathy.

This clonotype was seen more than once but under ten times. V usage is TRBV10-1 and J usage is TRBJ1-2, with 9 bases matching TRBD1. Germline CDR1 WNHNN, CDR2 SYGVQD (reference sequence). Trimming at V came to 5 bases and at J to 3 bases, leaving 1 base not matched to a gene. The CDR3 totals 13 residues. The CDR3 loop is CASSWTGDYGYTF. CDR3 coding DNA: TGCGCCAGCAGTTGGACAGGGGACTATGGCTACACCTTC.

This clonotype occurred many times. CDR3 in DNA: TGTGCCAGCAGTACTGGGTCTCACGGGGAGCTGTTTTTT. Translation gives CASSTGSHGELFF. The J gene is TRBJ2-2, the V gene TRBV2, with D hard to call. V gave up 5 bases and J gave up 7 bases, with 11 bases separating them. The CDR3 totals 13 residues. Germline CDR1 reads SNHLY; CDR2 reads FYNNEI.

The chain links TRBV7-2 to TRBJ2-7; D may match TRBD1 or TRBD2 (5 bases each). V lost 5 bases to trimming and J lost 6 bases, with 26 bases between them. The length of the CDR3 is 17 residues. Looked up from germline, CDR1 is SGHTA and CDR2 is FQGNSA. CDR3 sequence (DNA): TGTGCCAGCAGCGTAGGAAGGTATTGGGACCACTCAGGCGAGCAGTACTTC. This translates into CASSVGRYWDHSGEQYF.

Comment on this clonotype: At one boundary the junction diverges from the germline segment, which might be a read error. This chain links TRBV19 with TRBJ1-1; 7 bases are a match to TRBD1. This CDR3 is 15 amino acids long. Looked up from germline, CDR1 is LNHDA and CDR2 is SQIVND (reference sequence). The CDR3 region has the DNA TGTGCCAGTAGTATAGGACAGGGCATAAGCACTAAAGCTTTCTTT. Amino acids: CASSIGQGISTKAFF.

The chain couples TRBV11-2 to TRBJ2-1, with D maybe TRBD1 (5 bases). Germline V lookup: CDR1 SGHAT, CDR2 FQNNGV. V was cut by 5 bases and J by 1 base, with 9 bases left in between. The CDR3 length is 14 residues. The CDR3 nucleotides read TGTGCCAGCAGCCCCACAGGTTCCTACAATGAGCAGTTCTTC. It specifies CASSPTGSYNEQFF.

This clonotype turned up a few times. The J gene is TRBJ2-7, the V gene TRBV7-2, with D perhaps TRBD1 (5 bases). CDR3 length: 13 amino acids. Trimming stripped 3 bases from V and 5 bases from J, with 11 bases between. Germline CDR1 SGHTA, CDR2 FQGNSA. The CDR3 sequence is CASSFYRLDEQYF. Here the CDR3 DNA reads TGTGCCAGCAGCTTTTACAGGTTGGACGAGCAGTACTTC.

The rearrangement joins TRBV12-3 or TRBV12-4 to TRBJ1-2, with 7 bases aligning to TRBD1. The V segment lost 6 bases and the J segment 7 bases; nucleotides outside the gene matches: 5. This CDR3 is built from 12 residues. CDR3 loop: CASRETGSGYTF. The CDR3, as DNA: TGTGCCAGCAGAGAGACAGGGAGTGGCTACACCTTC.